A selection of T cell receptor beta chains follows, all from one sample in a study of CD8 T cells in Susac syndrome. Each CDR3 protein gets one entry after TCRdb re-called the immunoSEQ multiplex PCR reads with MiXCR. The table shows about 150,000 distinct CDR3 sequences, with 94% occurring only once. Sequencing was performed on CD8+ T cells from PBMCs. The receptors here all came from a human donor with multiple sclerosis. CDR3s include the opening cysteine and the closing phenylalanine or tryptophan. A D gene is named only where the DNA matches it firmly. Size values are once, few and many counts, or a class for expanded clones, and some rows have none.

v_gene,d_gene,j_gene,abundance,CDR3nt,CDR3aa
TRBV18,.,TRBJ1-5,.,TGTGCCAGCTCACCTACGGAGCCCCAGGGCCAGCCCCAGCATTTT,CASSPTEPQGQPQHF
TRBV5-1,.,TRBJ1-1,once,TGCGCCAGCAGCTTGGAGGCGGCGTCAAGGAACACTGAAGCTTTCTTT,CASSLEAASRNTEAFF
TRBV29-1,TRBD1,TRBJ1-2,.,TGCAGCGTTAGGGAATACAGGGGGAATTTCGGCTACACCTTC,CSVREYRGNFGYTF
TRBV7-3,.,TRBJ2-1,once,TGTGCCAGCACCCGAGAAGCCCTAAGCAGCCCCAATGAGCAGTTCTTC,CASTREALSSPNEQFF
TRBV13,TRBD1,TRBJ2-7,once,TGTGCCAGCAGCTTGGGGGAGGGACAGGGTGGCTACGAGCAGTACTTC,CASSLGEGQGGYEQYF
TRBV29-1,.,TRBJ1-1,.,TGCAGCGTTGGTGGCTTAAGCCCTGAAGCTTTCTTT,CSVGGLSPEAFF
TRBV4-1,TRBD1,TRBJ1-2,.,TGCGCCAGCAGCCTTCACATCGAACAGGGGGCCTATGGCTACACCTTC,CASSLHIEQGAYGYTF
TRBV7-9,.,TRBJ2-1,.,TGTGCCAGCAGGAGGGGGCTAGCGGGCGACAATGAGCAGTTCTTC,CASRRGLAGDNEQFF
TRBV29-1,.,TRBJ2-1,.,TGCAGCGTTGAAGTCCCTAAAGAATTACAGGGATTTGAGCAGTTCTTC,CSVEVPKELQGFEQFF
TRBV3-1,.,TRBJ2-3,.,TGTGCCAGCAGCCAAGATCCCACAGATACGCAGTATTTT,CASSQDPTDTQYF
TRBV6-6,.,TRBJ1-2,.,TGTGCCAGCAGTTACTCTGAGAACAGCTATGGCTACACCTTC,CASSYSENSYGYTF
TRBV6-2/TRBV6-3,.,TRBJ2-7,.,TGTGCCAGCACGCCAGGGCGAACCTACGAGCAGTACTTC,CASTPGRTYEQYF
TRBV30,.,TRBJ1-1,.,TGTGCCTGGAGTGTACGGGGGGCGGCTATGAACACTGAAGCTTTCTTT,CAWSVRGAAMNTEAFF
TRBV6-1,TRBD2,TRBJ2-7,.,TGTGCCAGCAGTTTCACCGGGACTACCACCTACGAGCAGTACTTC,CASSFTGTTTYEQYF
TRBV20-1,.,TRBJ2-3,.,TGCAGTGCTAGAGATGGGTTAGGGCCAGCACCCGATACGCAGTATTTT,CSARDGLGPAPDTQYF
TRBV10-3,.,TRBJ1-1,.,TGTGCCATCAGTGCCACTTCAGAAATGAACACTGAAGCTTTCTTT,CAISATSEMNTEAFF
TRBV27,.,TRBJ1-6,.,TGTGCCAGCAGTTTAGGCAGGGAGTTCAATTCACCCCTCCACTTT,CASSLGREFNSPLHF
TRBV7-9,.,TRBJ1-1,.,TGTGCCAGCAGCCCTCCCCGCCCTGAAGCTTTCTTT,CASSPPRPEAFF
TRBV29-1,TRBD1,TRBJ2-1,.,TGCAGCGTTGAAGCCGGACAGGGAAGCTCCTACAATGAGCAGTTCTTC,CSVEAGQGSSYNEQFF
TRBV7-9,.,TRBJ2-7,.,TGTGCCAGCAGCCCTAGGCACGGATTGTACGAGCAGTACTTC,CASSPRHGLYEQYF
TRBV12-3/TRBV12-4,TRBD2,TRBJ2-3,.,TGTGCCACCGTAAAGCGGGGGGGGCAGTATTTT,CATVKRGGQYF
TRBV21-1,.,TRBJ2-2,.,TGTGCCAGTCGAAGGACGGCGAACACCGGGGAGCTGTTTTTT,CASRRTANTGELFF
TRBV7-9,.,TRBJ1-2,.,TGTGCCAGCAGCTTTGTCGGGGGCGTTAACTATGGCTACACCTTC,CASSFVGGVNYGYTF
TRBV5-1,.,TRBJ2-7,.,TGCGCCAGCAGCTTGTCTACAGGGAAAGAGCAGTACTTC,CASSLSTGKEQYF
TRBV7-8,TRBD2,TRBJ2-5,.,TGTGCCAGCAGCACCCTAGCGGGGGGACAAGAGACCCAGTACTTC,CASSTLAGGQETQYF
TRBV5-1,TRBD2,TRBJ2-7,.,TGCGCCAGCAGCTTGAGGGGAGGGGAACTGTACGAGCAGTACTTC,CASSLRGGELYEQYF
TRBV28,.,TRBJ1-2,.,TGTGCCAGCCTCGATGTTAGGAGGGATCGCAACTATGGCTACACCTTC,CASLDVRRDRNYGYTF
TRBV20-1,.,TRBJ1-3,.,TGCAGTGCTAGAGAGCACGCAGGGCCTAGTGGAAACACCATATATTTT,CSAREHAGPSGNTIYF
TRBV7-9,.,TRBJ2-5,.,TGTGCCAGCAGCCCCAGAATTGGAGGGGGCGGAGAGACCCAGTACTTC,CASSPRIGGGGETQYF
TRBV5-1,.,TRBJ1-1,.,TGCGCCAGCTCCCTCAGTTCAGGGCCTGAAGCTTTCTTT,CASSLSSGPEAFF
TRBV12-3/TRBV12-4,.,TRBJ1-2,.,TGTGCCAGCAGTTTATCTTTGTCGGGCAGGCCTCTCGGCTACACCTTC,CASSLSLSGRPLGYTF
TRBV7-2,.,TRBJ2-1,.,TGTGCCAGCAGCTTAGTCCATGAGGGGGAGGGGGAGCAGTTCTTC,CASSLVHEGEGEQFF
TRBV5-1,TRBD1,TRBJ1-1,.,TGCGCCAGCAGGGCAACAGGGGCGGGTGAAGCTTTCTTT,CASRATGAGEAFF
TRBV29-1,.,TRBJ2-4,once,TGCAGCGTTTCTGGGAACATTCAGTACTTC,CSVSGNIQYF
TRBV9,TRBD1,TRBJ1-2,.,TGTGCCAGCAGCGCCCTGACAGGGGACGGCTACACCTTC,CASSALTGDGYTF
TRBV7-9,.,TRBJ1-2,.,TGTGCCAGCAGCCCGGTTTCTGGTGAAGAGTGGCGTGGCTACACCTTC,CASSPVSGEEWRGYTF
TRBV5-4,.,TRBJ1-6,once,TGTGCCAGCAGCTTCAGGCCGGAACGGTTCGATTCACCCCTCCACTTT,CASSFRPERFDSPLHF
TRBV27,.,TRBJ1-5,.,TGTGCCAGCAGTTTCGGGGGTATCAATCAGCCCCAGCATTTT,CASSFGGINQPQHF
TRBV7-9,.,TRBJ2-7,.,TGTGCCAGCAGCCCACCCGGTAGGCCCAACCCAGGATACGAGCAGTACTTC,CASSPPGRPNPGYEQYF
TRBV4-1,TRBD1,TRBJ1-6,.,TGCGCCAGCAGCCAAGGCGCCCCCGACAGGGAGGGAAGTTCACCCCTCCACTTT,CASSQGAPDREGSSPLHF
TRBV2,.,TRBJ2-7,.,TGTGCCAGCAGTGGTTACGAGCAGTACTTC,CASSGYEQYF
TRBV2,.,TRBJ2-3,.,TGTGCCAGCAGTTCAGGGGCATTCTCCCCCACAGATACGCAGTATTTT,CASSSGAFSPTDTQYF
TRBV9,.,TRBJ1-2,.,TGTGCCAGCAGCGTATCAAGAAATGGCTACACCTTC,CASSVSRNGYTF
TRBV4-1,.,TRBJ2-7,once,TGCGCCAGCAGCCAAGATTGGGACGTTTACGAGCAGTACTTC,CASSQDWDVYEQYF
TRBV2,TRBD1,TRBJ1-1,.,TGTGCCAGCGGACAGGGCCCGGTTTTCTTT,CASGQGPVFF
TRBV4-3,TRBD1,TRBJ2-7,.,TGCGCCAGCAGCCCGGGACAGGGTGGGGCCTACGAGCAGTACTTC,CASSPGQGGAYEQYF